This is a list of T cell receptor beta chains from one sample in a study of OX40 agonist ivuxolimab in advanced cancers. Sequencing was performed with immunoSEQ multiplex PCR; in TCRdb, only in-frame clones are kept and a portion is missing. Seen here are about 67,000 clones, 91% observed once, and the top ten hold about 0.31%. The sample consisted of CD4+ or CD8+ T cells sorted from blood, taken in a trial of the OX40 agonist ivuxolimab. The receptors stem from an adult with an advanced solid tumor such as melanoma, head and neck, liver or kidney cancer. The CDR3 runs from the conserved cysteine through the conserved F or W.

CASSLAGVKNTQYF	TRBV7-8	TRBJ2-3
CASSSTSDTQYF	TRBV7-6	TRBJ2-3
CSAKDIFSYEQYF	TRBV29-1	TRBJ2-7
CASTANRGSQPQHF	TRBV6-1	TRBJ1-5
CASSYVGGGYTF	TRBV6-5	TRBJ1-2
CASSALKPGELFF	TRBV2	TRBJ2-2
CAGNGTPCTDTQYF	TRBV10-1	TRBJ2-3
CASSQGNRRDSTDTQYF	TRBV4-2	TRBJ2-3
CASSQSDRVSQPQHF	TRBV4-1	TRBJ1-5
CASSPGTGGDSREQYF	TRBV5-1	TRBJ2-7
CAISESGNRVYGYTF	TRBV10-3	TRBJ1-2
CASKKTGTGIATNEKLFF	TRBV2	TRBJ1-4
CASRFWGQDKANYGYTF	TRBV27	TRBJ1-2
CATSRESGQGAYEQYF	TRBV15	TRBJ2-7
CASSRDGLSYEQYF	TRBV6-5	TRBJ2-7
CATSRGHSISYEQYF	TRBV15	-
CASSRDRVATNEKLFF	TRBV5-1	TRBJ1-4
CASSGDRAEAFF	TRBV9	TRBJ1-1
CASSEGGRKNTQYF	TRBV2	TRBJ2-3
CASSPTGRLAKNIQYF	TRBV6-6	TRBJ2-4
CAISSLRQGNYTF	TRBV10-3	TRBJ1-2
CASSTVETQYF	TRBV6-5	TRBJ2-5
CASSPDRPGKAQYF	TRBV28	TRBJ2-5
CASRLGTGRAYNEQFF	TRBV27	TRBJ2-1
CASSPPTGGTEAFF	TRBV18	TRBJ1-1
CASSPYTDTQYF	TRBV5-1	TRBJ2-3
CASSLTVLAGTEETQYF	TRBV7-9	TRBJ2-5
CASSFRDFGTF	TRBV28	TRBJ1-2
CASSQDLSLAGLSSYNEQFF	TRBV4-2	TRBJ2-1
CASTLDRGGNQPQHF	TRBV6-1	TRBJ1-5
CASSPTGTTEAFF	TRBV7-9	TRBJ1-1
CASSTGQIGFQETQYF	TRBV4-1	TRBJ2-5
CASSVGGRGLAGNEQFF	TRBV9	TRBJ2-1
CSVRRDRANNEQFF	TRBV29-1	TRBJ2-1
CATSRDGLNYEQYF	TRBV15	TRBJ2-7
CASSQDVGGTSGYNEQFF	TRBV14	TRBJ2-1
CSARVDYGYTF	TRBV20-1	TRBJ1-2
CSVEDRTRGPDTQYF	TRBV29-1	TRBJ2-3
CASSPPSRETQYF	TRBV18	TRBJ2-5
CASSSLETVGEQYF	TRBV28	TRBJ2-7
CASSGGQKVYGYTF	TRBV28	TRBJ1-2
CPSLDRFGPQHF	TRBV19	TRBJ1-5
CASSAEISRTEAFF	TRBV6-4	TRBJ1-1
CASSYSWTSTDTQYF	TRBV6-5	TRBJ2-3